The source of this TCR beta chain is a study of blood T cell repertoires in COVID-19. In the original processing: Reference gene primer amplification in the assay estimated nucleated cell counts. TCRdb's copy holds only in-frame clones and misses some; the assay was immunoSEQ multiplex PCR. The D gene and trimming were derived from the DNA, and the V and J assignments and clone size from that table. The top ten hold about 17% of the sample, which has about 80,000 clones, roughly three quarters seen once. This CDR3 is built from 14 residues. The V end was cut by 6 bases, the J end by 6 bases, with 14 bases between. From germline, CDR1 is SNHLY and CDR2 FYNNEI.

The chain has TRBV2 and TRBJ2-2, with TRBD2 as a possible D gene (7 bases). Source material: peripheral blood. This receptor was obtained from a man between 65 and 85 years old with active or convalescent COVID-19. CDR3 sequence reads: CASSGGLAAGELFF. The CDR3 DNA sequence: TGTGCCAGCAGCGGGGGGCTAGCGGCCGGGGAGCTGTTTTTT.